This paragraph covers one T cell receptor beta chain sequence. Its antigen is currently unknown. This sample is drawn from a study of T cells after yellow fever vaccination. Study-wide results and caveats: Across the CD4 and CD8 compartments, a small share of clonotypes was present in both. Abundant bulk-population clonotypes could contaminate the FACS-sorted repertoires.

TCRdb fed the 5' RACE reads into MiXCR, producing one record per CDR3 protein. The repertoire holds 150,000 to 200,000 distinct CDR3 sequences, with 6.5% to 8.5% as singletons. The germline V gene encodes CDR1 SGHTA and CDR2 FQGNSA. The ends were cut back, 5 bases at V and 9 bases at J, with 16 bases in the middle. The CDR3 is made up of 13 amino acids. V usage is TRBV7-2 and J usage is TRBJ1-2; no firm D call. This specimen consisted of CD4+ T cells sorted from PBMCs, obtained more than 4 days after the first yellow fever vaccination. This sequence was found in a man in his late teens or twenties who received the YFV17D yellow fever vaccine. Written as DNA, the CDR3 is TGTGCCAGCAGCCCCGCCGACCACGTCAGCTACACCTTC. It is translated as CASSPADHVSYTF.